The rows below give T cell receptor beta chains drawn from one sample of a study of blood T cell repertoires in COVID-19. Only in-frame clones appear in the TCRdb table, and some are missing; sequencing was by immunoSEQ multiplex PCR. The table shows about 15,000 clones, with around nine tenths occurring only once. Sequenced input: peripheral blood. Source of these receptors: a woman in her 70s in a cohort sampled during active or convalescent COVID-19. Both conserved end residues are part of each CDR3. The order of the fields is D gene, clone size, J gene, V gene, CDR3 length, CDR3 DNA, CDR3 protein. The D gene is left open where the match is weak. Not all rows give a size; the values are once, few, many and, for expanded clones, a class.

>.|.|TRBJ1-5|TRBV2|14
TGTGCCAGCAGTCCTTTGGAGGGCCCTCAGCCCCAGCATTTT
CASSPLEGPQPQHF
>TRBD1|.|TRBJ2-3|TRBV4-1|15
TGCGCCAGCAGCCGGGGACAGGGGGTGGTAGATACGCAGTATTTT
CASSRGQGVVDTQYF
>.|.|TRBJ2-7|TRBV30|14
TGTGCCTTTAAACCGGGACACCTGTCCTACGAGCAGTACTTC
CAFKPGHLSYEQYF
>.|.|TRBJ1-2|TRBV12-5|13
TGTGCTAGTGGTTCACAGGCCGGCTATGGCTACACCTTC
CASGSQAGYGYTF
>.|.|TRBJ2-2|TRBV4-1|13
TGCGCCAGCAGCCAGCGGACTCCCGGGGAGCTGTTTTTT
CASSQRTPGELFF
>TRBD2|.|TRBJ2-2|TRBV7-2|17
TGTGCCAGCAGCCCTTCCTTAGCGGGGGCCAACACCGGGGAGCTGTTTTTT
CASSPSLAGANTGELFF
>TRBD1|.|TRBJ1-2|TRBV6-2/TRBV6-3|16
TGTGCCAGCAGTTATGTGACCTCCGGGACAGCCTATGGCTACACCTTC
CASSYVTSGTAYGYTF
>.|.|TRBJ1-2|TRBV29-1|12
TGCAGCGGTACGACAGGACGACGTGGCTACACCTTC
CSGTTGRRGYTF
>.|.|TRBJ1-3|TRBV7-2|15
TGTGCCAGCAGCTCCCGACAGTTCTCTGGAAACACCATATATTTT
CASSSRQFSGNTIYF
>.|.|TRBJ1-5|TRBV19|14
TGTGCCAGTAGTATCGGGGATGGCAATCAGCCCCAGCATTTT
CASSIGDGNQPQHF
>.|.|TRBJ2-7|TRBV7-9|15
TGTGCCAGCAGCAGCGGAGGAGGGAAACACTACGAGCAGTACTTC
CASSSGGGKHYEQYF
>TRBD1|.|TRBJ1-1|TRBV19|16
TGTGCCAGTAGCCTTGACAGGGGGTTCTTATCCACTGAAGCTTTCTTT
CASSLDRGFLSTEAFF
>.|.|TRBJ1-4|TRBV4-3|15
TGCGCCAGCGGCCGGAACAGGGCGGGTAATGAAAAACTGTTTTTT
CASGRNRAGNEKLFF
>TRBD1|.|TRBJ1-3|TRBV12-5|15
TGTGCTAGTGGTTTGGTCGGGACAGGGGGAAACACCATATATTTT
CASGLVGTGGNTIYF
>TRBD1|.|TRBJ2-7|TRBV5-8|15
TGTGCCAGCAGCGGCAGACAGGGGAGCTCCTACGAGCAGTACTTC
CASSGRQGSSYEQYF
>.|.|TRBJ2-5|TRBV14|14
TGTGCCAGCAGCCAAGACCGGGGAAAAGAGACCCAGTACTTC
CASSQDRGKETQYF
>TRBD1|.|TRBJ1-4|TRBV4-3|16
TGCGCCAGCAGCCTTACAGGGGTGGGGACTAATGAAAAACTGTTTTTT
CASSLTGVGTNEKLFF
>.|.|TRBJ2-1|TRBV5-8|16
TGTGCCAGCAGCTCCGGGACTTCGAGCTCCTACAATGAGCAGTTCTTC
CASSSGTSSSYNEQFF
>TRBD2|.|TRBJ2-1|TRBV4-1|16
TGCGCCAGCACCTCACTACTAGCGGGGACTCACAATGAGCAGTTCTTC
CASTSLLAGTHNEQFF
>.|.|TRBJ2-1|TRBV27|14
TGTGCCAGCAGTCCCCTGGACAGTTACAATGAGCAGTTCTTC
CASSPLDSYNEQFF
>.|.|TRBJ1-6|TRBV19|14
TGTGCCAGTAGCGTCGCAGGGGAAGGTTCACCCCTCCACTTT
CASSVAGEGSPLHF
>TRBD1|once|TRBJ1-1|TRBV7-8|14
TGTGCCAGCAGCTCCCGGGACAGGATCTCGCCGGCTTTCTTT
CASSSRDRISPAFF
>.|.|TRBJ1-2|TRBV19|14
TGTGCCAGTAGTATAGATACCGATTCGGGTGGCTACACCTTC
CASSIDTDSGGYTF
>.|once|TRBJ1-5|TRBV10-3|18
TGTGCCATCAGTGATCCAAGGGTGGGGGCGCGGGGCAATCAGCCCCAGCATTTT
CAISDPRVGARGNQPQHF
>TRBD2|.|TRBJ2-1|TRBV5-1|16
TGCGCCAGCAGCCCGAACAGCGGGGGGACCTACAATGAGCAGTTCTTC
CASSPNSGGTYNEQFF
>.|.|TRBJ2-7|TRBV5-1|13
TGCGCCAGCAGCTTTAACAGAGCCTACGAGCAGTACTTC
CASSFNRAYEQYF
>.|.|TRBJ2-3|TRBV27|15
TGTGCCAGCAGTTTGCTACAGGGTATTCCAGATACGCAGTATTTT
CASSLLQGIPDTQYF
>TRBD1|.|TRBJ2-1|TRBV6-4|16
TGTGCCAGCAGTTCAAGGACAGGGAGCTCCTACAATGAGCAGTTCTTC
CASSSRTGSSYNEQFF
>TRBD1|.|TRBJ1-4|TRBV3-1/TRBV3-2|13
TGTGCCAGCAGCCAAGATTCCAACAGGGGGCTACGTTTT
CASSQDSNRGLRF
>.|few|TRBJ1-2|TRBV4-1|16
TGCGCCAGCAGCCCCGAGTCGGATGCGGGGGCTTATGGCTACACCTTC
CASSPESDAGAYGYTF
>.|few|TRBJ1-1|TRBV6-5|12
TGTGCCAGCAGACTTATGAACACTGAAGCTTTCTTT
CASRLMNTEAFF
>.|.|TRBJ2-3|TRBV5-1|15
TGCGCCAGCAGCTTAATCCGGGGGTTACGAGATACGCAGTATTTT
CASSLIRGLRDTQYF
>TRBD2|.|TRBJ2-3|TRBV7-2|18
TGTGCCAGCAGCTTAATGGTCTTAGGGACTAGCGGCACAGATACGCAGTATTTT
CASSLMVLGTSGTDTQYF
>TRBD2|.|TRBJ2-1|TRBV6-2/TRBV6-3|15
TGTGCCAGCAGCAAGACTAGCGGGGGGTACTATGAGCAGTTCTTC
CASSKTSGGYYEQFF
>TRBD2|once|TRBJ2-1|TRBV9|15
TGTGCCAGCAGCGTAGACGGCGGGGGTTACAATGAGCAGTTCTTC
CASSVDGGGYNEQFF
>TRBD1|once|TRBJ2-2|TRBV14|16
TGTGCCAGCAGCCGATTGACAGGGGGCGCGGGCGGGGAGCTGTTTTTT
CASSRLTGGAGGELFF
>.|few|TRBJ1-5|TRBV6-2/TRBV6-3|16
TGTGCCAGCAGGTACTCGCGAGCAATCGGCAATCAGCCCCAGCATTTT
CASRYSRAIGNQPQHF
>TRBD1|.|TRBJ2-7|TRBV7-2|14
TGTGCCAGCAGCTCAGTGGGACAGAACTACGAGCAGTACTTC
CASSSVGQNYEQYF
>.|.|TRBJ1-1|TRBV6-5|15
TGTGCCAGCAGTTACGGAATCAGGGGAAACACTGAAGCTTTCTTT
CASSYGIRGNTEAFF
>.|.|TRBJ2-5|TRBV5-1|16
TGCGCCAGCAGCTTGGCGCCAAGGGGGGGACAAGAGACCCAGTACTTC
CASSLAPRGGQETQYF
>TRBD2|.|TRBJ2-7|TRBV11-3|16
TGTGCCAGCAGCTTAGATGGAATAGCGGGAGTTTACGAGCAGTACTTC
CASSLDGIAGVYEQYF
>TRBD2|.|TRBJ2-1|TRBV7-7|18
TGTGCCAGCAGCTTCGGCGAGGGGCTAGCGGGGGGTCACTATGAGCAGTTCTTC
CASSFGEGLAGGHYEQFF
>.|.|TRBJ1-1|TRBV4-1|16
TGCGCCAGCAGCCAAGACGTCCGGGAGCCCTTCACGGGGGCTTTCTTT
CASSQDVREPFTGAFF
>.|.|TRBJ1-1|TRBV5-6|13
TGTGCCAGCAGCCTAGACGACCACACTGAAGCTTTCTTT
CASSLDDHTEAFF
>TRBD1|.|TRBJ1-2|TRBV18|14
TGTGCCAGCTCCGCCGGGACAGGGTACGACGGCTACACCTTC
CASSAGTGYDGYTF
>TRBD1|.|TRBJ2-5|TRBV10-3|15
TGTGCCTCCGCCGGGACAGGGGGATTAGCGGAGACCCAGTACTTC
CASAGTGGLAETQYF
>TRBD1|.|TRBJ2-5|TRBV5-1|14
TGCGCCAGCAGCTTGGGGACAGGGAAAGAGACCCAGTACTTC
CASSLGTGKETQYF
>.|.|TRBJ1-3|TRBV19|14
TGTGCCAGTAAAAAGGGGGACGCTGGAAACACCATATATTTT
CASKKGDAGNTIYF
>.|.|TRBJ1-3|TRBV9|17
TGTGCCAGCAGCCAGCTTCCGGGTTCCAACTCTGGAAACACCATATATTTT
CASSQLPGSNSGNTIYF
>.|.|TRBJ2-2|TRBV19|14
TGTGCCAGTAGTCTGGTCTACAGAACCGGGGAGCTGTTTTTT
CASSLVYRTGELFF
>TRBD1|.|TRBJ1-5|TRBV10-3|17
TGTGCCACCGATCCGGGACAGGGGTCGGCGAGCAATCAGCCCCAGCATTTT
CATDPGQGSASNQPQHF